This TCR beta chain was found in a study of blood T cells in healthy people across ages. This clonotype was seen more than once but under ten times. For the second PCR, which ran for about 6 to 11 cycles, a sample-barcoded 5' primer and a J-beta primer mix were used. TCRdb redid the calling of the 5' RACE reads with MiXCR, one entry per CDR3 protein. The sample has about 680,000 distinct CDR3 sequences; roughly 49% are singletons. This CDR3 has 15 amino acids. V was trimmed by 5 bases and J by 2 bases, leaving 15 bases between them. Germline V CDR1 and CDR2: DFQATT, SNEGSKA (reference sequence). The clonotype was recovered from a woman between 55 and 75 years old in good health. Sequencing input: blood. J is TRBJ1-4 and V is TRBV20-1; D is perhaps TRBD1 (5 bases). The CDR3 loop is CSAPRRDLTNEKLFF. CDR3 DNA: TGCAGTGCTCCCCGTCGGGACCTTACTAATGAAAAACTGTTTTTT.